The sequence of this T cell receptor beta chain was determined in a study of blood T cell repertoires in COVID-19. The overall study: There were acute and convalescent COVID-19 samples, and they came from the United States, Italy and Spain. Sources were T cells, B-cell-depleted T cells, or PBMCs; the material itself was cDNA or gDNA.

Source study methods: Using reference gene primer amplification, nucleated cell counts were estimated. Here immunoSEQ multiplex PCR was the method, and the copy in TCRdb shows in-frame clones only, minus some. D and trimming were read from the DNA, whereas the V and J calls and clone size are those reported in that table. This repertoire shows about 120,000 clones, 82% found once; its top ten account for around 7.6%. V lost 0 bases and J lost 0, with 7 bases in between. CDR1 and CDR2 (germline): SGDLS, YYNGEE. This CDR3 region has 15 residues. The source of this sequence is a man aged 70 or older with active or convalescent COVID-19. This chain links TRBV9 with TRBJ2-1; TRBD1 is a possible D gene (5 bases). The source material was peripheral blood. CDR3 coding DNA: TGTGCCAGCAGCGTAGGCCAGGGCTCCTACAATGAGCAGTTCTTC. Protein: CASSVGQGSYNEQFF.